A selection of T cell receptor beta chains follows, all from one sample in a study of STAT5B mutations in CD4+ large granular lymphocyte leukemia. Only in-frame clones appear in the TCRdb table, and some are missing; sequencing was by immunoSEQ multiplex PCR. The sample carries tens of thousands of clones, approximately 88% recorded once. The sequencing sample was made of CD4+ T cells from blood buffy coats. Receptors were obtained from a human donor in good health. The CDR3 runs from the conserved cysteine through the conserved F or W. D genes are given only for firm matches. Not every row has a clone size; where given, it reads once, few, many or a size class.

NA	NA	TRBV9	TRBJ1-2	TGTGCCAGCAGCGGCCCAGGGGATGGACTGTTCGGCTACACCTTC	CASSGPGDGLFGYTF
NA	NA	TRBV7-9	TRBJ2-3	TGTGCCAGCAGTTATGGTAGCACAGATACGCAGTATTTT	CASSYGSTDTQYF
TRBD1	NA	TRBV2	TRBJ1-2	TGTGCCAGCAGTCCACAGGGGGCCAAGTATGGCTACACCTTC	CASSPQGAKYGYTF
NA	NA	TRBV18	TRBJ1-1	TGTGCCAGCTCACCGTCAGAATACACTGAAGCTTTCTTT	CASSPSEYTEAFF
TRBD1	once	TRBV12-5	TRBJ1-5	TGTGCTAGTGGTTTGGTAGGGGTGACTAGGGACAGGGTGAATCAGCCCCAGCATTTT	CASGLVGVTRDRVNQPQHF
NA	NA	TRBV5-1	TRBJ1-2	TGCGCCAGCAGCTTAGCAGGTTCGACTAACTATGGCTACACCTTC	CASSLAGSTNYGYTF
NA	once	TRBV29-1	TRBJ1-1	TGCAGCGTTGAAGATAGGGCAGGGCAGGGCACTGAAGCTTTCTTT	CSVEDRAGQGTEAFF
NA	NA	TRBV27	TRBJ2-7	TGTGCCAGCAGTTTACTTAGGGCATCCTACGAGCAGTACTTC	CASSLLRASYEQYF
NA	NA	TRBV11-1	TRBJ1-2	TGTGCCAGCAGCCGGGGCCAAGCTAACTATGGCTACACCTTC	CASSRGQANYGYTF
NA	NA	TRBV9	TRBJ2-5	TGTGCCAGCAGCGTATTGAGCAGGGCCCAAGAGACCCAGTACTTC	CASSVLSRAQETQYF
NA	NA	TRBV7-3	TRBJ2-3	TGTGCCAGCAGCTTAACGTGGCAAGATACGCAGTATTTT	CASSLTWQDTQYF
NA	NA	TRBV6-1	TRBJ1-3	TGTGCCAGCAGTCCTCAGGGTCGTGGAAACACCATATATTTT	CASSPQGRGNTIYF
TRBD2	once	TRBV29-1	TRBJ2-5	TGCAGCGTTGACTACGGGGGGATGAAGACCCAGTACTTC	CSVDYGGMKTQYF
TRBD2	NA	TRBV29-1	TRBJ2-1	TGCAGCGTTGCTAGCGGGGGGGCCTACAATGAGCAGTTCTTC	CSVASGGAYNEQFF
NA	NA	TRBV27	TRBJ2-5	TGTGCCAGCAGTTTATCGGCGGGAAGGAGGGAGACCCAGTACTTC	CASSLSAGRRETQYF
TRBD1	NA	TRBV30	TRBJ1-2	TGTGCCTGGTCCCGGGACAGGGTAAATGGCTACACCTTC	CAWSRDRVNGYTF
NA	NA	TRBV11-3	TRBJ2-7	TGTGCCAGCAGCTTCCCGGGATTGCCCTACGAGCAGTACTTC	CASSFPGLPYEQYF
NA	few	TRBV4-1	TRBJ1-2	TGCGCCAGCACTAGGGTGGGGTTCTATGGCTACACCTTC	CASTRVGFYGYTF